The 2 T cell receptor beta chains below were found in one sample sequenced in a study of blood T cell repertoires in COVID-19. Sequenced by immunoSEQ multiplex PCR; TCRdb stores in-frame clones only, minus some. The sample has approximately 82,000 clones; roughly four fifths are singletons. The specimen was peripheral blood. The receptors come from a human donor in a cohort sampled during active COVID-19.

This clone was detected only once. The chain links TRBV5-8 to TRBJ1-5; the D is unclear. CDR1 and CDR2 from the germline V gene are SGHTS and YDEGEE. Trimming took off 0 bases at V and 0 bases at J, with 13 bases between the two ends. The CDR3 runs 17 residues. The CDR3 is CASSLVDGLYSNQPQHF. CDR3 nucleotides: TGTGCCAGCAGCTTGGTGGACGGACTTTATAGCAATCAGCCCCAGCATTTT.

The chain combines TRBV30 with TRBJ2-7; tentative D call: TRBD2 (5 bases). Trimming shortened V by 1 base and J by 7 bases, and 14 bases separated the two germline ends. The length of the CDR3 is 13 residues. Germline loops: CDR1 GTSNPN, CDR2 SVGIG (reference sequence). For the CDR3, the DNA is TGTGCCTGGAGTGCCCTCGATCGGGGTGAGCAGTACTTC. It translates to CAWSALDRGEQYF.